This T cell receptor (beta chain) was recovered during a study of CXCR3-negative and CXCR3-positive naive CD8 T cells. Regarding this clonotype: Its antigen is not identified.

With UMI labels, 5' RACE was used to prepare the TRB cDNA libraries. TCRdb re-called the 5' RACE reads; every CDR3 protein appears as one record, without DNA. Here the sample table reports tens of thousands of distinct CDR3 sequences. Study outcomes and limitations: When CXCR3-positive naive cells were set against CXCR3-negative naive cells, the former had more hydrophobic TRB CDR3s.

Germline V lookup: CDR1 MNHEY, CDR2 SVGAGI. This CDR3 has 15 amino acids. The chain links TRBV6-5 to TRBJ2-7; there is no DNA to check the TCRdb D call of TRBD2. This receptor was obtained from a human donor in good health. Some clones in this sample may be carry-over from other donors' samples. Input material: naive CXCR3- CD8+ T cells from blood. Subset specified: CD45RO-CCR7+CD27+CD95- naive CD8+ T cells lacking CXCR3 (TNR3-). The CDR3 is CASSYTSGDLYEQYF.